Following are 32 T cell receptor beta chains from one sample sequenced in a study of T cells in Graves' hyperthyroidism and ophthalmopathy. Researchers amplified the TCR beta CDR3 regions from RNA transcripts. The study used the HTBI primer set for a first-round RT-PCR of the TCR CDR3. TCRdb re-derived calls from the multiplex PCR reads in MiXCR, one entry per CDR3 protein. The data show 200,000 to 250,000 distinct CDR3 sequences, roughly 17% seen once. The specimen sequenced was blood. These receptors all stem from a woman younger than 35 with Graves' ophthalmopathy.

The chain combines TRBV19 with TRBJ2-1, with 9 nucleotides matching TRBD2. The CDR3 is 15 residues long. The junction had 4 bases not matched to a gene; V was cut back by 3 bases and J by 4 bases. Germline CDR1 and CDR2: LNHDA and SQIVND (reference sequence). CDR3 protein: CASSIAGGPYNEQFF. The CDR3 DNA reads as TGTGCCAGTAGTATCGCGGGGGGGCCGTACAATGAGCAGTTCTTC.

At least ten counts were recorded for this clonotype. The chain uses TRBV20-1 and TRBJ1-2, with 7 positions matching TRBD1. With V trimmed by 7 bases and J by 2 bases, 4 bases remained unmatched. The CDR3 has 12 residues. Germline-derived CDR1 and CDR2 are DFQATT and SNEGSKA (reference sequence). The CDR3 nucleotides read TGCAGTGGGGTGGACAGGAACTATGGCTACACCTTC. Encoded protein: CSGVDRNYGYTF.

Many counts were recorded for this clonotype. The J gene is TRBJ2-5, the V gene TRBV30; D assignment may be TRBD1 or TRBD2 (5 bases each). Trimming cost V 3 bases and J 1 base, with 9 bases left between them. The germline V gene encodes CDR1 GTSNPN and CDR2 SVGIG (reference sequence). The CDR3 loop spans 13 amino acids. CDR3: CAWSRDGQETQYF. Written as DNA, the CDR3 is TGTGCCTGGAGCCGGGACGGCCAAGAGACCCAGTACTTC.

This clonotype has only a few counts. This rearrangement joins TRBV12-3 or TRBV12-4 to TRBJ2-2; D gene unclear. The V end was cut by 3 bases, the J end by 1 base, with 6 bases between. CDR3 length: 14 residues. The CDR3 region has the DNA TGTGCCAGCAGTTTTGATCGGAACACCGGGGAGCTGTTTTTT. Its translation: CASSFDRNTGELFF.

The V call is TRBV19, the J call TRBJ2-1; either TRBD1 or TRBD2 may fit D (5 bases each). The germline V gene has CDR1 LNHDA and CDR2 SQIVND (reference sequence). Trimming cost V 4 bases and J 3 bases, with 13 bases left between them. CDR3 length equals 15 residues. CDR3 sequence: CASSTRGVGYNEQFF. The CDR3 DNA is TGTGCCAGTAGTACCCGAGGGGTCGGCTACAATGAGCAGTTCTTC.

This clonotype was observed at least ten times. J is TRBJ2-6 and V is TRBV6-2 or TRBV6-3, with TRBD1 as a possible D gene (5 bases). This CDR3 spans 19 amino acids. V was cut by 0 bases and J by 0 bases, with 15 bases left in between. From germline, CDR1 is MNHEY and CDR2 SVGEGT. CDR3 in DNA: TGTGCCAGCAGTTACTCGATTCGACAGCCTTCCTCTGGGGCCAACGTCCTGACTTTC. The encoded protein is CASSYSIRQPSSGANVLTF.

This clonotype was seen repeatedly, ten times or more. This chain uses TRBV12-3 or TRBV12-4 with TRBJ2-7; D gene uncertain. This CDR3 spans 13 amino acids. Trimming cost V 2 bases and J 2 bases, with 7 bases left between them. CDR3 sequence reads: CASSLTQAYEQYF. As DNA, the CDR3 is TGTGCCAGCAGTTTAACACAAGCCTACGAGCAGTACTTC.

This clonotype was found many times. The chain carries TRBV10-3 and TRBJ2-1; D is unresolved. V was trimmed by 6 bases and J by 4 bases, leaving 10 bases between them. The V gene's germline CDR1 is ENHRY and CDR2 SYGVKD. This CDR3 comprises 13 residues. In DNA, the CDR3 is TGTGCCATCAGGAATCCTGAATACAATGAGCAGTTCTTC. This encodes CAIRNPEYNEQFF.

This clonotype has ten or more counts. The rearrangement joins TRBV20-1 to TRBJ1-6, with no clear D. V lost 3 bases, J lost 0 bases, and 6 bases lay in between. The CDR3 totals 14 residues. Germline V gene sequence: CDR1 DFQATT, CDR2 SNEGSKA (reference sequence). The CDR3 sequence: CSASVSSYNSPLHF. The CDR3, as DNA: TGCAGTGCTAGCGTCAGCTCCTATAATTCACCCCTCCACTTT.

This clonotype showed up many times. V and J are TRBV27 and TRBJ1-5; D not resolved. This CDR3 is built from 15 residues. Germline CDR1 MNHEY, CDR2 SMNVEV (reference sequence). V shed 4 bases and J shed 0 bases, with 10 bases lying between them. CDR3 DNA: TGTGCCAGCAGTTCACAGTTATATAGCAATCAGCCCCAGCATTTT. Its translation: CASSSQLYSNQPQHF.

Note on this clonotype: A much larger clonotype is one base distant, so this may be a read error. The chain joins TRBV29-1 to TRBJ1-2, with 7 positions matching TRBD1. Germline-derived CDR1 and CDR2 are SQVTM and ANQGSEA. CDR3 length equals 14 residues. The V and J ends lost 6 bases and 0 bases, in that order; junction bases with no gene match: 7. The CDR3 DNA sequence: TGCAGCGTCGTATCCGGGACAGCTAACTATGGCTACACCTTC. Its protein product is CSVVSGTANYGYTF.

The chain has TRBV5-1 and TRBJ1-1; tentative D call: TRBD1 (5 bases). Deletions cut 1 base from V and 1 base from J, with 14 bases between. Germline V gene lookup returns CDR1 SGHRS and CDR2 YFSETQ. The CDR3 spans 16 residues. CDR3 coding DNA: TGCGCCAGCAGCTTGCGGGCAGGGAGATCGAACACTGAAGCTTTCTTT. Translation gives CASSLRAGRSNTEAFF.

Many counts were recorded for this clonotype. The J gene is TRBJ1-5, the V gene TRBV2, with D maybe TRBD1 (6 bases). CDR1 and CDR2 (germline): SNHLY, FYNNEI. Trimming took off 6 bases at V and 0 bases at J, with 9 bases between the two ends. This CDR3 is 14 amino acids long. CDR3 in amino acids: CASRQGLSNQPQHF. The DNA of the CDR3 is TGTGCCAGCAGACAGGGCCTTAGCAATCAGCCCCAGCATTTT.

This clonotype came up many times. This chain connects TRBV20-1 to TRBJ1-1; the match to TRBD1 covers 9 bases. This CDR3 is built from 13 residues. V trimming: 1 base; J trimming: 3 bases; junction bases outside the gene matches: 0. Germline V gene sequence: CDR1 DFQATT, CDR2 SNEGSKA (reference sequence). The CDR3 protein is CSARGQGDTEAFF. CDR3 DNA sequence: TGCAGTGCTAGAGGACAGGGGGACACTGAAGCTTTCTTT.

This clonotype was seen at least ten times. This chain uses TRBV11-2 with TRBJ1-1; D uncertain. The CDR3 has 14 residues. V was shortened by 6 bases and J by 1 base, with 12 bases between the two germline ends. Germline V gene sequence: CDR1 SGHAT, CDR2 FQNNGV. The DNA for the CDR3 is TGTGCCAGCAGAGGGATACAGTGGAACACTGAAGCTTTCTTT. This sequence encodes CASRGIQWNTEAFF.

This clonotype came up many times. The chain employs TRBV7-9 and TRBJ2-3; 8 nucleotides align to TRBD2. With 4 bases clipped from V and 1 base from J, the junction kept 1 base outside the gene matches. The CDR3 totals 14 residues. The germline CDR1 and CDR2 sequences are SEHNR and FQNEAQ (reference sequence). CDR3 sequence (DNA): TGTGCCAGCAGCTCGACTAGCGGCACAGATACGCAGTATTTT. It translates to CASSSTSGTDTQYF.

This clonotype appeared many times. V gene TRBV6-1 combines with J gene TRBJ1-2; D gene ambiguous. V was shortened by 2 bases and J by 7 bases, with 2 bases between the two germline ends. This CDR3 spans 10 amino acids. From germline, CDR1 is MNHNS and CDR2 SASEGT. CDR3 amino acids: CASSETGYTF. The CDR3 bases are TGTGCCAGCAGTGAAACTGGCTACACCTTC.

J is TRBJ1-1 and V is TRBV6-1, with 10 bases lining up with TRBD1. Germline CDR1 reads MNHNS; CDR2 reads SASEGT. The CDR3 contains 13 residues. With V trimmed by 7 bases and J by 8 bases, 7 bases remained unmatched. CDR3 sequence reads: CASTPGQGREAFF. DNA for the CDR3: TGTGCCAGCACCCCGGGACAGGGGAGGGAAGCTTTCTTT.

The chain recombines TRBV12-3 or TRBV12-4 with TRBJ2-5; 7 bases align to TRBD2. This CDR3 has 15 residues. V was pared by 0 bases and J by 3 bases, with 4 bases of the junction left unmatched. The CDR3 loop is CASSLAGGPKETQYF. In nucleotides, the CDR3 is TGTGCCAGCAGTTTAGCGGGAGGGCCTAAAGAGACCCAGTACTTC.

This clonotype was observed a few times. The chain is built from TRBV6-1 and TRBJ1-2; perhaps TRBD1 as D (5 bases). CDR1 and CDR2 (germline): MNHNS, SASEGT. The CDR3 is made up of 10 amino acids. The ends were cut back, 10 bases at V and 9 bases at J, with 12 bases in the middle. The CDR3 loop reads CATTAESYTF. The CDR3 DNA follows: TGTGCCACGACAGCGGAAAGCTACACCTTC.

V and J are TRBV6-1 and TRBJ1-2, with 9 positions matching TRBD1. The CDR3 covers 15 residues. With V trimmed by 6 bases and J by 2 bases, 7 bases remained unmatched. Germline V CDR1 and CDR2: MNHNS, SASEGT. The CDR3 reads CASRPGTGMNYGYTF. The CDR3 DNA reads TGTGCCAGCAGACCCGGGACAGGGATGAACTATGGCTACACCTTC.

This clonotype was seen ten or more times. V and J are TRBV10-3 and TRBJ2-3; 11 bases match TRBD2. V was clipped by 11 bases and J by 3 bases; unmatched bases: 4. CDR1 and CDR2 (germline): ENHRY, SYGVKD. The CDR3 is made up of 13 amino acids. This CDR3 is CAAGLAVTDTQYF. The CDR3 DNA sequence: TGTGCCGCGGGACTAGCGGTGACAGATACGCAGTATTTT.

V is TRBV4-3 and J is TRBJ2-7; D remains ambiguous. Germline V gene sequence: CDR1 LGHNA, CDR2 YSLEER. V gave up 0 bases and J gave up 2 bases, with 11 bases separating them. This CDR3 is 15 amino acids long. The CDR3 bases are TGCGCCAGCAGCCAAGAGGGGTATAGGACCTACGAGCAGTACTTC. It codes for CASSQEGYRTYEQYF.

Remarks on this clonotype: A clone one base away is much larger, so this may be a read error. The J gene is TRBJ2-7, the V gene TRBV2; the match to TRBD2 covers 11 bases. The J segment lost 4 bases and the V segment lost 7 bases, leaving 6 bases of the junction unmatched. The CDR3 loop spans 14 amino acids. Germline CDR1 reads SNHLY; CDR2 reads FYNNEI. CDR3 region: CASKPRTSGYEQYF. As DNA, the CDR3 is TGTGCCAGCAAGCCCCGGACTAGCGGGTACGAGCAGTACTTC.

This clonotype came up many times. The chain joins TRBV9 to TRBJ1-4, with 7 bases identical to TRBD1. The CDR3 consists of 15 residues. CDR1 SGDLS and CDR2 YYNGEE come from the germline V gene. V lost 0 bases and J lost 7; bases outside the gene matches: 6. Here the CDR3 DNA reads TGTGCCAGCAGCGTAGAGGGGGCGTTTGGTGAAAAACTGTTTTTT. Protein product: CASSVEGAFGEKLFF.

Points on this clonotype: One base away lies a much larger clone, so this may be a sequencing read error. The genes are TRBV6-5 and TRBJ1-6, with TRBD1 as a possible D gene (6 bases). Trimming shortened V by 4 bases and J by 6 bases, and 16 bases separated the two germline ends. The CDR3 is 16 residues long. The germline gives CDR1 MNHEY, CDR2 SVGAGI. The CDR3 nucleotides are TGTGCCAGCAGTTGCGGAGGAACAGGGATTAATTCACCCCTCCACTTT. As protein: CASSCGGTGINSPLHF.

This clonotype was detected ten times or more. V gene TRBV27 combines with J gene TRBJ2-3, with a weak D call TRBD2 (6 bases). Germline CDR1 and CDR2: MNHEY and SMNVEV (reference sequence). The length of the CDR3 is 15 residues. Trimming left V 7 bases short and J 3 bases short, with 17 bases between. The DNA of the CDR3 is TGTGCCAGCACCCTTCTAGCAGGGAGGACAGATACGCAGTATTTT. Translation: CASTLLAGRTDTQYF.

The chain carries TRBV20-1 and TRBJ1-1; D not certain. This CDR3 comprises 14 residues. Germline CDR1 is DFQATT and CDR2 is SNEGSKA (reference sequence). Trimming stripped 3 bases from V and 3 bases from J, with 14 bases between. This CDR3 is CSARREGRDTEAFF. CDR3 bases: TGCAGTGCTAGGAGGGAGGGCCGGGACACTGAAGCTTTCTTT.

This clonotype was detected many times. The chain couples TRBV11-2 to TRBJ2-5; D unresolved. Germline V CDR1 and CDR2: SGHAT, FQNNGV. Deletions cut 3 bases from V and 5 bases from J, with 7 bases between. The CDR3 covers 12 residues. CDR3 protein: CASSFSSETQYF. The CDR3 DNA sequence: TGTGCCAGCAGCTTTAGCTCGGAGACCCAGTACTTC.

This clonotype was counted at least ten times. This chain uses TRBV5-1 with TRBJ2-7; 7 nucleotides line up with TRBD1. J gave up 2 bases and V 2 bases, and 10 bases lay outside the gene matches. The CDR3 is 16 residues long. Germline-derived CDR1 and CDR2 are SGHRS and YFSETQ. In DNA form, the CDR3 reads TGCGCCAGCAGCTTTGGACAGGAGCACAATACCTACGAGCAGTACTTC. As protein: CASSFGQEHNTYEQYF.

Here the CDR3 reads CASSTTAGNTIYF. CDR3 in DNA: TGTGCCAGTAGTACTACAGCTGGAAACACCATATATTTT. The rearrangement uses TRBV19 and TRBJ1-3; D is ambiguous. CDR3 length: 13 residues. The germline V gene has CDR1 LNHDA and CDR2 SQIVND (reference sequence). V was shortened by 4 bases and J by 2 bases, with 6 bases between the two germline ends.

This clonotype was detected ten times or more. This sequence joins TRBV19 and TRBJ1-1; TRBD1 might be the D (6 bases). The CDR3 extends over 14 amino acids. V lost 5 bases and J lost 2, with 12 bases in between. Germline V lookup: CDR1 LNHDA, CDR2 SQIVND (reference sequence). CDR3 sequence reads: CASSLLGANTEAFF. CDR3 DNA: TGTGCCAGTAGTCTCTTGGGGGCTAACACTGAAGCTTTCTTT.